The text below deals with one T cell receptor beta chain. The antigen is not known. Per the germline V gene, CDR1 is SQVTM and CDR2 is ANQGSEA. V shed 6 bases and J shed 7 bases, with 15 bases lying between them. This CDR3 comprises 12 residues. Unique molecular identifiers had been added to the TCR beta cDNA libraries. When roughly 1 to 10 million T cells were used, they gave 500,000 or so cDNA molecules. TCRdb re-called the PCR reads with MiXCR, one entry per CDR3 protein. The sample yields hundreds of thousands of distinct CDR3 sequences, 53% seen once. The data stem from a study of post-analysis software for immune sequencing data. Study-level background: Included among the disease courses, which were recorded for the cohort, were relapsing-remitting, secondary progressive and progressive-relapsing multiple sclerosis. Notes on the study in general: Normalized Chao1 diversity in multiple sclerosis patients fell significantly below that of controls. Under F measure analysis, samples from one preparation batch co-clustered strongly. TRBV segments more frequent in patients than in controls numbered a few and included TRBV5-6, TRBV5-1 and TRBV20-1.

Sequencing was performed on blood. This sequence joins TRBV29-1 and TRBJ1-2; D perhaps matches TRBD1 (5 bases). This TCR was recovered from a girl aged 10 to 17 with multiple sclerosis. The CDR3 nucleotides read TGCAGCGTGGGGGGGGGTATCTCTGGCTACACCTTC. Its translation is CSVGGGISGYTF.